These 19 T cell receptor beta chains came from one sample sequenced in a study of blood T cell repertoires in COVID-19. Clones were sequenced by immunoSEQ multiplex PCR, and TCRdb holds only the in-frame ones, with some missing. Seen here are roughly 250,000 clones, roughly 88% observed once, and the top ten hold 2% to 2.5%. The sample taken for sequencing was peripheral blood. These receptors were obtained from a woman aged 40 to 49 who had recovered from COVID-19.

V gene TRBV5-4 combines with J gene TRBJ1-2, with D perhaps matching TRBD1 (5 bases). V lost 0 bases to trimming and J lost 4 bases, with 13 bases between them. This CDR3 has 15 amino acids. CDR1 SGHNT and CDR2 YYREEE come from the germline V gene (reference sequence). The CDR3 loop is CASSLGRGRIYGYTF. The CDR3 DNA is TGTGCCAGCAGCTTGGGAAGGGGCAGGATCTATGGCTACACCTTC.

The chain combines TRBV5-1 with TRBJ1-4; D gene ambiguous. The CDR3 spans 15 residues. In germline, CDR1 is SGHRS, CDR2 YFSETQ. Trimming cost V 0 bases and J 3 bases, with 9 bases left between them. CDR3 nucleotides: TGCGCCAGCAGCTTGGAGCTGGCGGCTAATGAAAAACTGTTTTTT. Translation gives CASSLELAANEKLFF.

The chain links TRBV24-1 to TRBJ2-1; perhaps TRBD1 as D (7 bases). Trimming removed 9 bases from V and 7 bases from J, with 21 bases in between. CDR3 length equals 15 residues. Germline CDR1 KGHDR, CDR2 SFDVKD. CDR3 bases: TGTGCCACCGGGGGGACAGCCGCTACCAGAAATGAGCAGTTCTTC. It encodes CATGGTAATRNEQFF.

The chain recombines TRBV30 with TRBJ2-1, with D unclear. Trimming shortened V by 3 bases and J by 1 base, and 7 bases separated the two germline ends. Germline loops: CDR1 GTSNPN, CDR2 SVGIG (reference sequence). The CDR3 consists of 13 residues. The CDR3 here is CAWSPSSYNEQFF. DNA for the CDR3: TGTGCCTGGAGCCCTAGTTCCTACAATGAGCAGTTCTTC. The full variable domain, its missing parts supplied by reference TRBV30 and TRBJ2-1, is SQTIHQWPATLVQPVGSPLSLECTVEGTSNPNLYWYRQAAGRGLQLLFYSVGIGQISSEVPQNLSASRPQDRQFILSSKKLLLSDSGFYLCAWSPSSYNEQFFGPGTRLTVL.

The V gene is TRBV7-9, the J gene TRBJ2-2; 11 positions match TRBD2. The CDR3 is made up of 17 amino acids. Trimming took 5 bases from V and 1 from J; bases not matched to a gene: 6. Germline CDR1 is SEHNR and CDR2 is FQNEAQ (reference sequence). The CDR3 DNA follows: TGTGCCAGCAGCGTCCTAGCGGGGGGCGGGAACACCGGGGAGCTGTTTTTT. Encoded protein: CASSVLAGGGNTGELFF.

The V call is TRBV7-9, the J call TRBJ2-6; the D gene is possibly TRBD1 (6 bases). CDR1 and CDR2 (germline): SEHNR, FQNEAQ (reference sequence). The V and J ends lost 5 bases and 0 bases respectively, with 14 bases between them. The CDR3 length is 17 residues. The CDR3 nucleotides are TGTGCCAGCAGCCCAGGGGATCCCCGCTCTGGGGCCAACGTCCTGACTTTC. Its protein is CASSPGDPRSGANVLTF. Full variable domain (outside the CDR3, taken from reference TRBV7-9 and TRBJ2-6): DTGVSQNPRHKITKRGQNVTFRCDPISEHNRLYWYRQTLGQGPEFLTYFQNEAQLEKSRLLSDRFSAERPKGSFSTLEIQRTEQGDSAMYLCASSPGDPRSGANVLTFGAGSRLTVL.

The chain's CDR3 is CASSYSTAWALAKNIQYF. The CDR3, as DNA: TGTGCCAGCAGTTACTCGACCGCCTGGGCCTTAGCCAAAAACATTCAGTACTTC. V and J are TRBV6-2 or TRBV6-3 and TRBJ2-4; D is ambiguous. There are 18 residues in the CDR3. Germline V lookup: CDR1 MNHEY, CDR2 SVGEGT. V dropped 0 bases and J dropped 0 bases, with 15 bases sitting between them.

The chain is built from TRBV19 and TRBJ2-2, with TRBD1 matching over 8 bases. This CDR3 contains 15 residues. CDR1 and CDR2 (germline): LNHDA, SQIVND (reference sequence). J gave up 0 bases and V 4 bases, and 1 base lay outside the gene matches. In DNA form, the CDR3 reads TGTGCCAGTAGTACGACAGGGGCGAACACCGGGGAGCTGTTTTTT. Its protein product is CASSTTGANTGELFF.

The rearrangement links TRBV7-2 to TRBJ2-3, with 7 bases lining up with TRBD2. V was pared by 1 base and J by 1 base, with 2 bases of the junction left unmatched. This CDR3 region has 15 residues. Germline-derived CDR1 and CDR2 are SGHTA and FQGNSA. For the CDR3, the DNA is TGTGCCAGCAGCTTAGGGGCGGGAGGCACAGATACGCAGTATTTT. Protein product: CASSLGAGGTDTQYF. The whole variable domain, remainder taken from reference TRBV7-2 and TRBJ2-3, is GAGVSQSPSNKVTEKGKDVELRCDPISGHTALYWYRQSLGQGLEFLIYFQGNSAPDKSGLPSDRFSAERTGGSVSTLTIQRTQQEDSAVYLCASSLGAGGTDTQYFGPGTRLTVL.

J is TRBJ2-4 and V is TRBV6-2 or TRBV6-3; 7 nucleotides align to TRBD1. The V gene end was trimmed by 4 bases and the J gene end by 0 bases; junction bases not matched to a gene: 12. The V gene's germline CDR1 is MNHEY and CDR2 SVGEGT. This CDR3 contains 18 residues. The CDR3, as DNA: TGTGCCAGCAGTTCCAATCACCGGGACAGCCTAGCCAAAAACATTCAGTACTTC. Translation: CASSSNHRDSLAKNIQYF.

The chain carries TRBV11-2 and TRBJ2-7; D might be TRBD1 (6 bases). The CDR3 length is 14 residues. V lost 0 bases and J 5 bases, leaving 11 bases between the germline ends. Per the germline V gene, CDR1 is SGHAT and CDR2 is FQNNGV. Here the CDR3 DNA reads TGTGCCAGCAGCTTAGAGCAGGGGCGACACGAGCAGTACTTC. This codes for CASSLEQGRHEQYF.

The CDR3 is CASSLAQGNTGELFF. The CDR3 DNA reads TGTGCCAGCAGCTTAGCTCAGGGTAACACCGGGGAGCTGTTTTTT. The J gene is TRBJ2-2, the V gene TRBV7-9; D possibly corresponds to TRBD1 (5 bases). From germline, CDR1 is SEHNR and CDR2 FQNEAQ (reference sequence). The CDR3 loop spans 15 amino acids. V was clipped by 0 bases and J by 2 bases, with 7 bases between them.

The chain combines TRBV5-4 with TRBJ1-4, with a weak D call TRBD1 (5 bases). The CDR3 runs 15 residues. Germline V gene lookup returns CDR1 SGHNT and CDR2 YYREEE (reference sequence). V gave up 5 bases and J gave up 3 bases, with 14 bases separating them. The CDR3 DNA reads as TGTGCCAGCAGACGTGGGGGGTCGGCTAATGAAAAACTGTTTTTT. This gives the protein CASRRGGSANEKLFF.

The chain combines TRBV11-2 with TRBJ2-3; D is perhaps TRBD2 (7 bases). Per germline, CDR1 SGHAT and CDR2 FQNNGV. Trimming shortened V by 1 base and J by 5 bases, and 13 bases separated the two germline ends. This CDR3 region has 15 residues. CDR3 sequence (DNA): TGTGCCAGCAGCTTAGGATCGGGGGGCAGAGATACGCAGTATTTT. This gives the protein CASSLGSGGRDTQYF. Combining the CDR3 with reference TRBV11-2 and TRBJ2-3 gives the whole variable domain EAGVAQSPRYKIIEKRQSVAFWCNPISGHATLYWYQQILGQGPKLLIQFQNNGVVDDSQLPKDRFSAERLKGVDSTLKIQPAKLEDSAVYLCASSLGSGGRDTQYFGPGTRLTVL.

The rearrangement links TRBV5-1 to TRBJ1-3, with no clear D. The V and J ends lost 3 bases and 0 bases respectively, with 10 bases between them. The CDR3 runs to 15 residues. Germline V gives CDR1 SGHRS, CDR2 YFSETQ. The CDR3 sequence is CASSSRVDSGNTIYF. DNA for the CDR3: TGCGCCAGCAGCTCGAGGGTGGACTCTGGAAACACCATATATTTT.

CDR3 sequence: CAGSTGGPNQPQHF. CDR3 nucleotide sequence: TGTGCCGGATCTACAGGGGGCCCCAATCAGCCCCAGCATTTT. This sequence joins TRBV28 and TRBJ1-5, with 9 bases that match TRBD1. The CDR3 has 14 amino acids. Germline CDR1 MDHEN, CDR2 SYDVKM. The ends lost 11 bases at V and 3 bases at J; junction bases unmatched: 8.

This CDR3 is CASRQTGTVNYGYTF. In nucleotides, the CDR3 is TGTGCCAGCAGACAAACCGGGACAGTTAACTATGGCTACACCTTC. The chain links TRBV5-6 to TRBJ1-2; TRBD1 matches at 7 bases. The V segment lost 5 bases and the J segment 1 base; nucleotides outside the gene matches: 8. The CDR3 length is 15 residues. Germline lookup yields CDR1 SGHDT and CDR2 YYEEEE.

In its sample, this clone was seen a few times. The V call is TRBV15, the J call TRBJ2-7, with 8 nucleotides matching TRBD1. Germline CDR1 and CDR2: LNHNV and YYDKDF (reference sequence). Unmatched junction bases numbered 4, after V lost 0 bases and J lost 6 bases. The CDR3 runs to 14 residues. The CDR3 region has the DNA TGTGCCACCAGCAGAGATCAGGGGGCGCGCGAGCAGTACTTC. As protein: CATSRDQGAREQYF.

The rearrangement links TRBV19 to TRBJ2-1, with D tentatively TRBD2 (5 bases). Germline CDR1 LNHDA, CDR2 SQIVND (reference sequence). Deletions cut 3 bases from V and 2 bases from J, with 20 bases between. CDR3 size: 18 residues. The CDR3 DNA reads as TGTGCCAGTAGTATGGCCCTCTTAGCGAGTACCACCTACAATGAGCAGTTCTTC. This translates into CASSMALLASTTYNEQFF.